The rows below give T cell receptor beta chains drawn from one sample of a study of CD8+CD57+ T cells in acquired aplastic anemia. TCRdb called the reads again in MiXCR, with one record for every CDR3 protein. The sample shows 450,000 to 550,000 distinct CDR3 sequences, 25% to 40% of them seen only once. Material: sorted CD4+, CD8+, or CD8+CD57+ T cells (not recorded which) from PBMCs. All receptors derive from a human donor with aplastic anemia. CDR3s include the opening cysteine and the closing phenylalanine or tryptophan. The D gene is left open where the match is weak. Rows give clone size only sometimes, using once, few, many, or a class for an expanded clone.

CDR3	DNA	size	V	J	D
CASSTTGRPAYGYTF	TGTGCCAGTAGTACGACAGGGCGCCCAGCCTATGGCTACACCTTC	many	TRBV19	TRBJ1-2	TRBD1
CASSPDNEKLFF	TGCGCCAGCAGCCCGGATAATGAAAAACTGTTTTTT	NA	TRBV5-1	TRBJ1-4	NA
CASSSPGSVTEAFF	TGTGCCAGCAGTTCTCCCGGTAGCGTCACTGAAGCTTTCTTT	NA	TRBV7-9	TRBJ1-1	NA
CASSFMDRGTKNIQYF	TGTGCCAGCAGTTTCATGGACAGGGGAACCAAAAACATTCAGTACTTC	few	TRBV6-5	TRBJ2-4	TRBD1
CASSPFRDSLYNEQFF	TGTGCCAGCAGTCCCTTCCGGGACTCCTTGTACAATGAGCAGTTCTTC	NA	TRBV11-1	TRBJ2-1	NA
CASSQEPVDTQYF	TGTGCCAGCAGCCAAGAGCCGGTAGATACGCAGTATTTT	NA	TRBV3-1	TRBJ2-3	NA
CSAAPALVETQYF	TGCAGTGCGGCTCCGGCTCTCGTGGAGACCCAGTACTTC	NA	TRBV20-1	TRBJ2-5	NA
CASSVSGGFGNEQFF	TGTGCCAGCAGCGTTAGCGGGGGGTTCGGGAATGAGCAGTTCTTC	NA	TRBV9	TRBJ2-1	TRBD2
CASSILRGGNQPQHF	TGTGCCAGTAGTATTCTCCGGGGAGGCAATCAGCCCCAGCATTTT	many	TRBV19	TRBJ1-5	NA
CASTPQGVGHGYTF	TGTGCCAGCACCCCCCAGGGAGTCGGGCATGGCTACACCTTC	NA	TRBV7-9	TRBJ1-2	NA
CAISLGVGQPQHF	TGTGCCATCAGTCTCGGGGTAGGTCAGCCCCAGCATTTT	NA	TRBV10-3	TRBJ1-5	NA
CASSGGGASETQYF	TGTGCCAGCAGTGGGGGGGGGGCATCGGAGACCCAGTACTTC	few	TRBV7-9	TRBJ2-5	NA
CASSVVDKRHTGELFF	TGTGCCAGCAGCGTAGTGGACAAGCGACACACCGGGGAGCTGTTTTTT	NA	TRBV9	TRBJ2-2	NA
CASSGTSENTGELFF	TGTGCCAGCAGCGGGACTAGCGAGAACACCGGGGAGCTGTTTTTT	NA	TRBV19	TRBJ2-2	TRBD2
CSARDSVGQANSGNTIYF	TGCAGTGCTAGAGATTCAGTGGGACAGGCAAACTCTGGAAACACCATATATTTT	few	TRBV20-1	TRBJ1-3	TRBD1
CASSLLAGEETQYF	TGTGCCAGCAGCCTGCTAGCGGGGGAAGAGACCCAGTACTTC	NA	TRBV10-3	TRBJ2-5	TRBD2
CASSSRTGEGYTF	TGTGCCAGCAGCTCAAGGACAGGGGAGGGCTACACCTTC	many	TRBV7-2	TRBJ1-2	TRBD1
CASSLLPGGTGELFF	TGTGCCAGCAGCTTACTTCCAGGGGGCACCGGGGAGCTGTTTTTT	NA	TRBV7-9	TRBJ2-2	TRBD1
CASSIRWGDLKRENTGELFF	TGTGCCAGTAGTATACGCTGGGGAGATCTGAAGCGGGAGAACACCGGGGAGCTGTTTTTT	NA	TRBV19	TRBJ2-2	TRBD2
CAISGTSGQETQYF	TGTGCCATCAGCGGGACTAGCGGGCAAGAGACCCAGTACTTC	many	TRBV10-3	TRBJ2-5	TRBD2
CASSLSSGPYYGYTF	TGTGCCAGCAGTCTCAGTTCAGGGCCCTACTATGGCTACACCTTC	few	TRBV2	TRBJ1-2	NA
CSARDSDRAGYEQYF	TGCAGTGCTAGAGACTCGGACAGGGCGGGGTACGAGCAGTACTTC	many	TRBV20-1	TRBJ2-7	TRBD1
CASSLRDSYGYTF	TGTGCCAGCAGTTTGCGGGACAGCTATGGCTACACCTTC	many	TRBV12-3/TRBV12-4	TRBJ1-2	TRBD1
CASSLGDWRDLYEQYF	TGCGCCAGCAGCTTAGGGGATTGGCGCGACCTCTACGAGCAGTACTTC	many	TRBV5-1	TRBJ2-7	NA
CASSLVDMNYGYTF	TGTGCCAGCAGCTTGGTGGACATGAACTATGGCTACACCTTC	many	TRBV5-6	TRBJ1-2	NA
CASSLLPGMEETQYF	TGTGCCAGCAGCTTGCTTCCGGGGATGGAAGAGACCCAGTACTTC	NA	TRBV7-2	TRBJ2-5	NA
CASSFRGQGSETQYF	TGTGCCAGCAGCTTCCGAGGACAGGGAAGTGAGACCCAGTACTTC	few	TRBV5-6	TRBJ2-5	TRBD1
CASSQDAFWDTGERFF	TGTGCCAGCAGCCAAGACGCTTTTTGGGACACCGGGGAGCGGTTTTTT	NA	TRBV14	TRBJ2-2	NA
CASSHSLALDTQYF	TGTGCCAGCTCTCATAGTCTAGCCTTGGATACGCAGTATTTT	once	TRBV7-9	TRBJ2-3	NA
CASSRTGGVTYF	TGTGCCAGCAGCCGGACAGGCGGCGTAACCTACTTC	NA	TRBV6-5	TRBJ2-7	TRBD1
CASSQDQGRYGYTF	TGTGCCAGCAGCCAAGATCAGGGGAGGTATGGCTACACCTTC	many	TRBV3-1	TRBJ1-2	NA
CASSLETTLSEQYF	TGTGCCAGCAGCTTAGAGACGACGTTGAGCGAGCAGTACTTC	many	TRBV7-2	TRBJ2-7	NA
CASSLDGGPGELFF	TGCGCCAGCAGCTTGGATGGCGGGCCCGGGGAGCTGTTTTTT	NA	TRBV5-1	TRBJ2-2	NA
CASSRLGTGTDTQYF	TGTGCCAGCAGCCGCCTGGGGACGGGAACAGATACGCAGTATTTT	few	TRBV5-6	TRBJ2-3	NA
CASSVGTSNYEQYF	TGTGCCAGCAGCGTAGGTACCAGTAATTACGAGCAGTACTTC	many	TRBV9	TRBJ2-7	NA
CASSETGNTGELFF	TGCGCCAGCAGTGAGACAGGAAACACCGGGGAGCTGTTTTTT	many	TRBV10-2	TRBJ2-2	NA
CASSVRGFDEQYF	TGTGCCAGCAGTGTGAGGGGGTTCGACGAGCAGTACTTC	many	TRBV2	TRBJ2-7	NA